The sequence of this TCR beta chain was determined in a study of blood T cells in healthy people across ages. Study background: Capture via template switching afforded approximately one barcoded beta molecule per two T cells. General study findings and limits: Diversity of TCR beta correlated strongly with naive T cell percentage.

Germline-derived CDR1 and CDR2 are DFQATT and SNEGSKA (reference sequence). The CDR3 runs 14 residues. A note on this clonotype: What it recognizes is unknown. At one end, the junction sequence differs from germline, possibly due to a read error.

A sample-barcoded 5' primer and a J-beta primer mix were used in a second PCR of roughly 7 to 12 cycles. With 12 random nucleotides, a template-switch adaptor tagged each individual cDNA molecule. TCRdb reanalysed the 5' RACE reads using MiXCR and keeps one entry per CDR3 protein. This table has about 1.5 million distinct CDR3 sequences, approximately 40% appearing once. Isolated per sample were at least 6 million PBMCs. Sequencing was performed on blood. The chain uses TRBV20-1 and TRBJ1-5; a possible D gene is TRBD1 (5 bases). The source is a woman under 30 in good health. CDR3 nucleotides: TGCAGTGCCGCGACAGCAAATAGCAATCAGCCCCGGCATTTT. This translates into CSAATANSNQPRHF.